This TCR beta chain was identified during a study of T cell repertoires in cytomegalovirus infection (dated by TCRdb to the late 2010s). For the wider study: The HLA type of each donor mattered for the analysis, because public TCR beta signatures pointed to carriage of CMV infection along with the matching HLA type.

Overall study results and their limits: In both this cohort and an independent cohort of some 370 donors, the cumulative frequency of public TCR beta family members distinguished carriers of CMV infection plus the relevant HLA type. The ex vivo response was dominated by HLA-C-restricted CMV-specific TCR beta clonotypes, and the single most frequent clonotype in two of eight donors was supplied by these HLA-C-restricted clonotypes.

This clonotype is identified as medium-sized (0.01 to 0.1%). Its antigen is unknown. Base qualities are not recorded, but no much larger clone differs from it by a single base. Sequencing took place on an Illumina HiSeq 1500. The public reads were reprocessed in TCRdb via fastp at Q25 and MiXCR, keeping in-frame beta chains. All rows with the same CDR3 protein become a single entry with the most common DNA and genes. The sample data list over 150,000 distinct CDR3 sequences, and 14% of these were observed just once. About a quarter of the sample lies in the top ten. Relative to germline, V is 5 bases shorter and J is 6 bases shorter, with 5 bases between their ends. CDR3 length: 11 amino acids, cysteine to phenylalanine. Only the CDR3 part of the read is kept: 33 bases, read in frame from the first base. CDR1 and CDR2 (SGHVS, FNYEAQ) derive from the germline V gene.

The chain couples TRBV7-6 to TRBJ2-1; the D gene is unclear. The source is a human donor in good health (CMV status not recorded). Some clones in this sample may be carry-over from other donors' samples. The sequencing input was PBMCs. This receptor carries the CDR3 CASSPGNEQFF. The base sequence is TGTGCCAGCAGCCCAGGCAATGAGCAGTTCTTC.